Sequencing of this TCR beta chain was carried out in a study of metastatic and nonmetastatic thyroid tumors. Study as a whole: It was across blood and tumor or nodule tissue from malignant and benign thyroid patients that repertoires were compared. The study's findings and limits: Benign nodules reportedly had significantly lower TCR beta diversity than malignant thyroid tumors in blood and tumor.

No treatment had been given to any patient before thyroid surgery. In the study's own analysis: To classify distant metastasis in papillary thyroid cancer, a model was built from CDR3 differences across clinicopathological groups. TCRdb reassembled clones from the PCR reads with MiXCR. TCRdb, not the authors, supplied the V and J calls. The data contain about 53,000 clones, roughly 22% of them singletons. This clone was found many times. Its antigen is unidentified. The junction had 11 bases not matched to a gene; V was cut back by 10 bases and J by 0 bases. Germline CDR1 is MDHEN and CDR2 is SYDVKM. CDR3 length: 15 residues.

This chain links TRBV28 with TRBJ1-1; 7 bases map to TRBD1. The receptor was derived from a female donor with papillary thyroid cancer or a benign thyroid nodule (not recorded which). Some clones in this sample may be carry-over from other donors' samples. Sequencing was done on a sample of blood. This CDR3 is CATNYRGPMNTEAFF. In DNA form, the CDR3 reads TGTGCCACTAATTACAGGGGACCCATGAACACTGAAGCTTTCTTT.